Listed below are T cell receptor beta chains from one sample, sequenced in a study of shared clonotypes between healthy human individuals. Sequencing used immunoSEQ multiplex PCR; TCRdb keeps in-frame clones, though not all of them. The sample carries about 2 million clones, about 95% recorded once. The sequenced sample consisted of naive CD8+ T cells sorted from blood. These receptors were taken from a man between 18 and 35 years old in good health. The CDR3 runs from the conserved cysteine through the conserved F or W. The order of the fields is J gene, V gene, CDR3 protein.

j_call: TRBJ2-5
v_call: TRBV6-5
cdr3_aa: CASSYSGTGLQETQYF

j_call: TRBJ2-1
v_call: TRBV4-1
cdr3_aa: CASTHTGVGDNEQFF

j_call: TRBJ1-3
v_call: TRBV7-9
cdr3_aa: CASSSTTGSGNTIYF

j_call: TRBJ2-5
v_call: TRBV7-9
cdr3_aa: CASSDYEETQYF

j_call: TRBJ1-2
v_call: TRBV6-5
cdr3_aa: CASSPIMTGGNGYTF

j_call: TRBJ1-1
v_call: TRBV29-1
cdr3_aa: CSVEPGQVNTEAFF

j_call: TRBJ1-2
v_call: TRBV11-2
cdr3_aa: CASSPGGGGYGYTF

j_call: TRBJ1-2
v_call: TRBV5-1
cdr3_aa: CASSLGPREAYGYTF

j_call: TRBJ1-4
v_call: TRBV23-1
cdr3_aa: CASSQSYLPGANEKLFF

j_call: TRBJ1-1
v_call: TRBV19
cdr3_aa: CASSIPPRMTMNTEAFF

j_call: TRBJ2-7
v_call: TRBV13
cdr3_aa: CASTSFENGGDEQYF

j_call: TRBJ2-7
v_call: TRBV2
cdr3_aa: CASRPGLAGYEQYF

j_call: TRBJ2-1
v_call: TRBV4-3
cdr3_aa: CASSHTSRGPESSYNEQFF

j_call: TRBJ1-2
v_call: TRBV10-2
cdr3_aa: CASSESAGGKIYGYTF

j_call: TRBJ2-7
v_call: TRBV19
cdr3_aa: CASSLASSSYEQYF

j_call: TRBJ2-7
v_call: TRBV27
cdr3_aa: CASSPLSIGEQYF

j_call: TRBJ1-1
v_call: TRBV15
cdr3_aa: CATSRDGAMNTEAFF

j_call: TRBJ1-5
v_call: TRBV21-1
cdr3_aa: CASSPPQGYQPQHF

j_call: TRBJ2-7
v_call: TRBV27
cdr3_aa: CASSPRTSASYEQYF

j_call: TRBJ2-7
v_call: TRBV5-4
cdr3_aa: CASSFTGEQYF

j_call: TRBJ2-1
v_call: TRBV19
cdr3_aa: CASKYGGSSYNEQFF

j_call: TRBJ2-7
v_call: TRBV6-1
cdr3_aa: CASSDLGQTLYEQYF

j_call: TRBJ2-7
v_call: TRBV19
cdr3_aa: CATTAGSGGSYEQYF

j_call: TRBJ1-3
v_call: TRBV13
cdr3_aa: CASSLGGGTGNTIYF

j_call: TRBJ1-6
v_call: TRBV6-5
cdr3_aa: CASSYADSNSPLHF

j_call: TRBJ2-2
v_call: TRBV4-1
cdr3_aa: CASSLTRETGELFF

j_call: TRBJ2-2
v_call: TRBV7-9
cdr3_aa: CASSAPLYFDTGELFF

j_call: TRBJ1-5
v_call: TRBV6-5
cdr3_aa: CASSFGQFQPQHF

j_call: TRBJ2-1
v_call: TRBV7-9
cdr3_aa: CASSGATMGQGSNEQFF

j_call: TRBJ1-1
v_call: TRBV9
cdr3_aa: CASSVPEADMNTEAFF

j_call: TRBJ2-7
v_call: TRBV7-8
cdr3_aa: CASSLDRDEQYF

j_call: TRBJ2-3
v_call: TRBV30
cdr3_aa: CAWSAQWDSSTDTQYF

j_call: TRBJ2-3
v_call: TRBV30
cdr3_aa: CAWSVLDHPTDTQYF

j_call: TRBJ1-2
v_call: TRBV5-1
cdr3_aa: CASSDRSLGYTF

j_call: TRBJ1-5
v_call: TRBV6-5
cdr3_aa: CASRTGPYQPQHF

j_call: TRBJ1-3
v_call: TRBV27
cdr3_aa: CASSLSQGVNTIYF

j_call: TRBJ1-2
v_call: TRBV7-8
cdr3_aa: CASSLESSGSGYTF

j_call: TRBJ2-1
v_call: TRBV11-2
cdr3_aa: CASSLKTGGNEQFF

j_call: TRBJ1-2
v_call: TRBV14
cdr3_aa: CASSQVGKPLFGYTF

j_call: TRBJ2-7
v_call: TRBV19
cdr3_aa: CASLSGAYEQYF

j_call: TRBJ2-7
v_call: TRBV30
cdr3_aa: CAWSLTHYEQYF

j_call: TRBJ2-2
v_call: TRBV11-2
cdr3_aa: CASRHAPIGTGGTGELFF